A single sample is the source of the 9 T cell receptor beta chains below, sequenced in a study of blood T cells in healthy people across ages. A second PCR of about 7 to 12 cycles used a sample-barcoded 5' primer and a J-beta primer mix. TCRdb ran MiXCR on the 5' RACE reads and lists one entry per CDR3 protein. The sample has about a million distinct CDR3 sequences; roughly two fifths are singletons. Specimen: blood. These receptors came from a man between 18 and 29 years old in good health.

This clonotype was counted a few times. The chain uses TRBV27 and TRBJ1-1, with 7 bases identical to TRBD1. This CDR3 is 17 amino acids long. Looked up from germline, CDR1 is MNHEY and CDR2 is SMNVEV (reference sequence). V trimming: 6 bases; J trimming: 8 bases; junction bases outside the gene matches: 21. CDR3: CASSEGARGGIASEAFF. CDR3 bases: TGTGCCAGCAGCGAAGGGGCCAGGGGGGGCATAGCGAGCGAAGCTTTCTTT.

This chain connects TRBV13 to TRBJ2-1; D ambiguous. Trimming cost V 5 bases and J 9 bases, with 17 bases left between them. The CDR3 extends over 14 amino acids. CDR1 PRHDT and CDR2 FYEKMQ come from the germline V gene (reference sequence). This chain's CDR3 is CASSPPHLFGEQFF. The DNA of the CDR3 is TGTGCCAGCAGCCCCCCCCACCTTTTTGGTGAGCAGTTCTTC.

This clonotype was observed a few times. The DNA for the CDR3 is TGTGCCAGCAGCCCTCCCCACACTGATGACTACACCTTC. This gives the protein CASSPPHTDDYTF. The gene calls are TRBV5-4 and TRBJ1-2; D remains ambiguous. Trimming took 4 bases from V and 10 from J, leaving 17 bases between them. CDR3 size: 13 residues. Germline V gene lookup returns CDR1 SGHNT and CDR2 YYREEE (reference sequence).

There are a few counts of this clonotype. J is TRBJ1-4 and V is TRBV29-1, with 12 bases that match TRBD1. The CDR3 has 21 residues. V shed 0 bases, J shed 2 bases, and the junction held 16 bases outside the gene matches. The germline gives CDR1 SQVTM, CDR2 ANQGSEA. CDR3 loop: CSVEDLRDRGPIGSTNEKLFF. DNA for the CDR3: TGCAGCGTTGAAGATCTTAGGGACAGGGGGCCAATCGGATCCACTAATGAAAAACTGTTTTTT.

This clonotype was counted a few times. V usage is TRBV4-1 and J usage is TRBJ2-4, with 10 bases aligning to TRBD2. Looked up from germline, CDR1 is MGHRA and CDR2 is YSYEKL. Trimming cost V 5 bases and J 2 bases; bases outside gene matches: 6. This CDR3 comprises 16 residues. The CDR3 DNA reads TGCGCCAGCAGCACGGTAGCGGGGGGCCCCAAAAACATTCAGTACTTC. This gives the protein CASSTVAGGPKNIQYF.

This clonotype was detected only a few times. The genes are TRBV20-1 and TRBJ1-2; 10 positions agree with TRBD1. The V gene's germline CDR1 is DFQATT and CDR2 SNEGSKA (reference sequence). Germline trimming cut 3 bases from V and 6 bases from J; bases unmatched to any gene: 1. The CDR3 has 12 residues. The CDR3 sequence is CSARGTGDGYTF. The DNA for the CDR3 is TGCAGTGCTAGGGGGACAGGGGATGGCTACACCTTC.

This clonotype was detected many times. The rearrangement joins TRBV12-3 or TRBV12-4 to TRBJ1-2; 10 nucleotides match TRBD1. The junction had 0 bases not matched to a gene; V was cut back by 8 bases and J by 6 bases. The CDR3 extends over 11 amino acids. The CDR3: CASGTGDGYTF. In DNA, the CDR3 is TGTGCCAGCGGGACAGGGGATGGCTACACCTTC.

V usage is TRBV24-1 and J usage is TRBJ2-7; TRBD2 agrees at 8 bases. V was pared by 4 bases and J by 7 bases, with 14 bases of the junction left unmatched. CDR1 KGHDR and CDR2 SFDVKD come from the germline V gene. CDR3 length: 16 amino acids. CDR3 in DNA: TGTGCCACCAGTGACCCTCGGGGGGGGAGGAACAATGAGCAGTACTTC. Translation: CATSDPRGGRNNEQYF.

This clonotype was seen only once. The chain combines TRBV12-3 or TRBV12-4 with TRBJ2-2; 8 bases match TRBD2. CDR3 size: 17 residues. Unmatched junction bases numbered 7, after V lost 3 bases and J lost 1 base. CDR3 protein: CASSFRGGTLNTGELFF. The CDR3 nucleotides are TGTGCCAGCAGTTTTCGGGGGGGGACCTTGAACACCGGGGAGCTGTTTTTT.